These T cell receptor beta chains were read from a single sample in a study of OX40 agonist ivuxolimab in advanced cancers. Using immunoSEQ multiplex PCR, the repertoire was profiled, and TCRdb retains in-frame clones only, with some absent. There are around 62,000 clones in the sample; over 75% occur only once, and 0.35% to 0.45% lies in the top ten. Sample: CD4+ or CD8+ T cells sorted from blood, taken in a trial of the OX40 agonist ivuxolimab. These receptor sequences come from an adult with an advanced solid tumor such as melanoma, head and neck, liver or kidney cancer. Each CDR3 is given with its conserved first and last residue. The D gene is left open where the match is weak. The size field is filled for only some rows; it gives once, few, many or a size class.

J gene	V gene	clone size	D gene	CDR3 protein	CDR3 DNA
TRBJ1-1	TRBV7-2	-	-	CASSLAPANTEAFF	TGTGCCAGCAGCTTAGCCCCAGCGAACACTGAAGCTTTCTTT
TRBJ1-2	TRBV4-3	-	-	CASSQDQGSSNYGYTF	TGCGCCAGCAGCCAAGATCAAGGTTCCTCTAACTATGGCTACACCTTC
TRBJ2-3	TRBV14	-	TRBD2	CASSQALGLAGADTQYF	TGTGCCAGCAGCCAAGCCTTGGGACTAGCGGGGGCAGATACGCAGTATTTT
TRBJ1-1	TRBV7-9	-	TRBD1	CASSLMAGGWAFF	TGTGCCAGCAGCTTAATGGCAGGGGGCTGGGCTTTCTTT
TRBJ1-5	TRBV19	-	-	CASSGAGVQKRVGLPQHF	TGTGCCAGTAGTGGCGCGGGGGTACAGAAGAGAGTGGGTCTGCCCCAGCATTTT
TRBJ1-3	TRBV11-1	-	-	CASSLKASFGNTIYF	TGTGCCAGCAGCTTAAAAGCTTCCTTCGGTAACACCATATATTTT
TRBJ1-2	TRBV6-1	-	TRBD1	CATVTQGTGYTF	TGTGCCACCGTGACACAGGGGACTGGCTACACCTTC
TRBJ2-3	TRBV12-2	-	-	CASRLPEPRKPSTDTQYF	TGTGCAAGTCGCCTCCCTGAGCCCCGGAAGCCTAGCACAGATACGCAGTATTTT
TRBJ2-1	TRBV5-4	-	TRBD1	CASSNRQGPSSYNEQFF	TGTGCCAGCAGCAACCGACAGGGCCCTAGCTCCTACAATGAGCAGTTCTTC
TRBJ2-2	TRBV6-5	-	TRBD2	CASKRAGVNTGELFF	TGTGCCAGCAAGAGAGCGGGGGTGAACACCGGGGAGCTGTTTTTT
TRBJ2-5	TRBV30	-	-	CAWSPGPLGETQYF	TGTGCCTGGAGCCCGGGACCGCTAGGTGAGACCCAGTACTTC
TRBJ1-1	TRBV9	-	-	CASSVGGGLDNTEAFF	TGTGCCAGCAGCGTAGGCGGGGGGTTGGATAACACTGAAGCTTTCTTT
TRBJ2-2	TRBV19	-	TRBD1	CASSPATAGTGNTGELFF	TGTGCCAGTAGTCCCGCGACTGCCGGGACAGGGAACACCGGGGAGCTGTTTTTT
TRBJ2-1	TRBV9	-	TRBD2	CASSGSGEDYNEQFF	TGTGCCAGCAGCGGTAGCGGGGAGGACTACAATGAGCAGTTCTTC
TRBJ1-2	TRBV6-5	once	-	CASSFGTTGYTF	TGTGCCAGCAGTTTCGGGACAACTGGCTACACCTTC
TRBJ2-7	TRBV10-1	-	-	CASMGGEQYF	TGCGCCAGCATGGGGGGCGAGCAGTACTTC
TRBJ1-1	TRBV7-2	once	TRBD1	CASSVRDRGPNTEAFF	TGTGCCAGCAGCGTCCGGGACAGGGGTCCGAACACTGAAGCTTTCTTT
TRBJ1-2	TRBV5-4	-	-	CASSGGGAGGDYGYTF	TGTGCCAGCAGCGGAGGAGGGGCGGGAGGGGACTATGGCTACACCTTC
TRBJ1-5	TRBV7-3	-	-	CASIMNQPQHF	TGTGCCAGCATAATGAATCAGCCCCAGCATTTT
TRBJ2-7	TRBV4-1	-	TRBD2	CASSQESGGSPYEQYF	TGCGCCAGCAGCCAAGAGAGCGGGGGGTCCCCCTACGAGCAGTACTTC
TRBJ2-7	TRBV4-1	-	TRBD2	CASSLGVSGDSSYEQYF	TGCGCCAGCAGCCTGGGGGTCAGCGGGGACTCCTCCTACGAGCAGTACTTC
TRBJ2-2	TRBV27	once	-	CASSLSWENTGELFF	TGTGCCAGCAGTTTATCGTGGGAGAACACCGGGGAGCTGTTTTTT
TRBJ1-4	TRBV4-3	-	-	CASSLGEKLFF	TGCGCCAGCAGCCTTGGGGAAAAACTGTTTTTT
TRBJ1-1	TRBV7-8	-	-	CASSLGGGVLNTEAFF	TGTGCCAGCAGCCTTGGTGGGGGTGTTTTGAACACTGAAGCTTTCTTT
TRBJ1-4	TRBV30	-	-	CAWGRGGLNEKLFF	TGTGCCTGGGGCCGCGGCGGACTAAATGAAAAACTGTTTTTT
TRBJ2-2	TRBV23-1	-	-	CASRKLLTGELFF	TGCGCCAGCAGAAAACTTCTCACCGGGGAGCTGTTTTTT
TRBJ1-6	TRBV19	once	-	CASSFGPNSPLHF	TGTGCCAGTAGCTTTGGACCTAATTCACCCCTCCACTTT
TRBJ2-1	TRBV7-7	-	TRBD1	CASSFGQGANEQFF	TGTGCCAGCAGCTTCGGACAGGGGGCAAATGAGCAGTTCTTC
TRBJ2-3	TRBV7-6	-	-	CASSLEPGPTQYF	TGTGCCAGCAGCTTAGAACCGGGGCCGACGCAGTATTTT
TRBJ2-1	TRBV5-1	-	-	CASSLASRDYNEQFF	TGCGCCAGCAGCTTGGCCTCCAGAGATTACAATGAGCAGTTCTTC
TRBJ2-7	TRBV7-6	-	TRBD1	CASSSSADRGREQYF	TGTGCCAGCAGCTCCTCCGCGGACAGGGGGCGCGAGCAGTACTTC
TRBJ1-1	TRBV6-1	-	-	CASSEGPVASEAFF	TGTGCCAGCAGCGAGGGACCAGTCGCGTCTGAAGCTTTCTTT
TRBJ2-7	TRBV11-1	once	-	CASSFATGKHYEQYF	TGTGCCAGCAGCTTTGCTACAGGGAAACACTACGAGCAGTACTTC
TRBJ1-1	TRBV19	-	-	CASRKGGGTEAFF	TGTGCCAGCAGGAAGGGGGGGGGCACTGAAGCTTTCTTT
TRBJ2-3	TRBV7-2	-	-	CASSSQGTHGADTQYF	TGTGCCAGCAGCTCACAAGGGACCCATGGGGCGGATACGCAGTATTTT
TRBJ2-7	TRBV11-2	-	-	CASSLGRDRGPYEQYF	TGTGCCAGCAGCTTAGGCCGGGACCGAGGTCCCTACGAGCAGTACTTC
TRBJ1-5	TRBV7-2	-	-	CASSLSLDQPQHF	TGTGCCAGCAGCTTAAGTCTAGACCAACCCCAGCATTTT
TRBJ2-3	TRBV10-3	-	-	CAISESVVLRGTDTQYF	TGTGCCATCAGTGAGTCGGTGGTCTTGCGGGGCACAGATACGCAGTATTTT
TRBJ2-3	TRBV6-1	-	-	CASSENVRSGTDTQYF	TGTGCCAGCAGTGAAAATGTGCGGAGCGGCACAGATACGCAGTATTTT